This T cell receptor beta chain was profiled in a study of post-analysis software for immune sequencing data (dated by TCRdb to the mid-2010s). About the study as a whole: Disease courses on record covered relapsing-remitting, secondary progressive and progressive-relapsing multiple sclerosis, though some patients had no subtype annotation. The multiple sclerosis patient repertoires were compared with under 13 previously published healthy control repertoires from donors aged 6 to 25 years. A subset of samples was prepared in parallel using single-end sample barcoding, then pooled and co-amplified after Illumina adapter ligation.

General findings and caveats noted by the study authors: Significantly lower normalized Chao1 diversity was found in multiple sclerosis patients than in controls, suggesting substantial peripheral T-cell clonal expansion. The multiple sclerosis patient group was slightly younger than the control group. Several TRBV segments, including TRBV5-6, TRBV5-1 and TRBV20-1, were significantly more frequent in patients than controls. When samples were clustered directly using the F measure, samples prepared in the same batch co-clustered strongly, which prompted a batch-effect correction.

To demonstrate the VDJtools post-analysis software, the study profiled TCR beta repertoires from the peripheral blood of about a dozen young patients with multiple sclerosis. The patients with multiple sclerosis were children and adolescents between roughly 6 and 17 years of age. CDR1 and CDR2 (SGHAT, FQNNGV) derive from the germline V gene. The CDR3 has 13 amino acids, counting the end cysteine and phenylalanine. Kept here is only the CDR3 DNA, which spans 39 bases and is read in frame from base 1. V loses 1 base of germline sequence and J loses 4 bases, and the interval between the two ends is 7 bases. This clonotype was detected many times. There is no known antigen for this receptor. No much larger clone is present one base from it, and per-base qualities are unavailable. Libraries came from PCR. Instrument on record: Illumina HiSeq 2500. Unique molecular identifiers were incorporated into TCR beta cDNA libraries to reduce PCR and sequencing biases. Per 1 to 10 million input T cells, roughly 500,000 cDNA molecules were obtained, such that each molecule approximated one T cell. The same protocol used for the earlier healthy control dataset was applied to prepare and sequence the patient libraries. Samples belonging to the same batch were prepared together, multiplexed and sequenced on a shared HiSeq lane. The authors' analysis ran thus. Raw barcoded reads were processed with MIGEC, discarding single-read molecular identifier groups before consensus assembly and CDR3 extraction. VDJtools was used for post-analysis of the clonotype tables, and diversity was normalized by down-sampling every dataset to the size of the smallest sample. In repertoire overlap clustering, CDR3 amino acid sequences, but not nucleotide sequences, were matched to correct batch-related cross-sample contamination. The public reads were reanalyzed by TCRdb: fastp trimming at Q25, MiXCR alignment, in-frame beta chains only. Under each unique CDR3 protein, matching rows form one entry showing the most common genes and DNA. The V and J calls reflect TCRdb's pipeline rather than the authors' work. Here the sample has 350,000 to 450,000 distinct CDR3 sequences; approximately 38% occur a single time. The ten most abundant clones make up 13% of the sample.

The TCR was taken from a girl aged 10 to 17 with multiple sclerosis. Recombination connected TRBV11-2 to TRBJ2-5; the D segment could be TRBD2, given 5 matching bases. The sequencing sample was made of blood. In nucleotide form, the sequence is TGTGCCAGCAGCTTAGGGCTAGCAGAGACCCAGTACTTC. Its coded protein is CASSLGLAETQYF.